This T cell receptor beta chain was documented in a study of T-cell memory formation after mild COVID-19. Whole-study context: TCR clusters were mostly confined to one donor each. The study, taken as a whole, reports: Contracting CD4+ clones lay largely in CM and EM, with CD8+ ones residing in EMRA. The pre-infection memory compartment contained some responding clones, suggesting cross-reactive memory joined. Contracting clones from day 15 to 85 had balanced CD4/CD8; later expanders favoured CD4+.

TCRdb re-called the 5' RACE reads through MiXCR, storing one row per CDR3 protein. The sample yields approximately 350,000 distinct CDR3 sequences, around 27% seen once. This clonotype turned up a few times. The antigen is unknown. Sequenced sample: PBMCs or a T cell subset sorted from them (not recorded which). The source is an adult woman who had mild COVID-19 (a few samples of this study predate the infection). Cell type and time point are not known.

CDR3: CASRGDVAGPRGIQYF. The CDR3 DNA sequence: TGTGCCAGCAGAGGGGACGTAGCGGGGCCTAGGGGCATTCAGTACTTC. The chain links TRBV12-3 or TRBV12-4 to TRBJ2-4, with 8 bases lining up with TRBD2. The CDR3 is made up of 16 amino acids. With 6 bases clipped from V and 9 bases from J, the junction kept 16 bases outside the gene matches.